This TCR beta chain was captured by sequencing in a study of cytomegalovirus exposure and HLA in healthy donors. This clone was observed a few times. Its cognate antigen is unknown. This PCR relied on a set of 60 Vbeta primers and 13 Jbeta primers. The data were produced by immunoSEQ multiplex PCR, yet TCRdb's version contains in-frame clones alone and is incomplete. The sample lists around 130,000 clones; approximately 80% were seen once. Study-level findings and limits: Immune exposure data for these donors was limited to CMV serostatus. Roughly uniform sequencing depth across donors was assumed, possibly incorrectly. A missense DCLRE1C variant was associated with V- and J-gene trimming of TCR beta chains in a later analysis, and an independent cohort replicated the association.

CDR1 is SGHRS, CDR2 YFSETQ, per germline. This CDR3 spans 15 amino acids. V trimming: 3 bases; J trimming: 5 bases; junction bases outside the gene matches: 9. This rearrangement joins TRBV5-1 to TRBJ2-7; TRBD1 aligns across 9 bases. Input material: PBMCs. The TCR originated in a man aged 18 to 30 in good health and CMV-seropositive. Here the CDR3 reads CASSSPSGQGHEQYF. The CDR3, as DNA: TGCGCCAGCAGCTCCCCCTCGGGACAGGGCCACGAGCAGTACTTC.